Following are 2 T cell receptor beta chains from one sample sequenced in a study of T-cell reconstitution after alpha-beta-depleted transplantation in children. During its preparation, the TCRbeta library received unique molecular identifiers. Via MiXCR, TCRdb re-called the PCR reads, giving one row per CDR3 protein. The sample lists under 300,000 distinct CDR3 sequences, about 9.9% occurring once. The sample in question was peripheral blood, obtained 180 days after TCRalphabeta/CD19-depleted stem cell transplant. The receptors were gathered from a male patient aged 2 to 10 who had a stem cell transplant for chronic granulomatous disease, so the T cells may come from the graft donor.

This clonotype was picked up many times. V usage is TRBV11-2 and J usage is TRBJ1-5, with D tentatively TRBD1 (6 bases). V lost 6 bases, J lost 9 bases, and 9 bases lay in between. Germline V gene data show CDR1 as SGHAT and CDR2 as FQNNGV. The CDR3 consists of 11 residues. The CDR3 loop is CASSRGGPQHF. CDR3 DNA sequence: TGTGCCAGCAGTAGAGGGGGGCCCCAGCATTTT. Supplemented by reference TRBV11-2 and TRBJ1-5, the full variable domain reads EAGVAQSPRYKIIEKRQSVAFWCNPISGHATLYWYQQILGQGPKLLIQFQNNGVVDDSQLPKDRFSAERLKGVDSTLKIQPAKLEDSAVYLCASSRGGPQHFGDGTRLSIL.

The chain joins TRBV5-5 to TRBJ2-4, with D possibly being TRBD2 (5 bases). Trimming stripped 0 bases from V and 9 bases from J, with 13 bases between. Germline CDR1 and CDR2: SGHKS and YYEKEE (reference sequence). This CDR3 comprises 14 residues. CDR3 amino acids: CASSLDEWEFIQYF. The DNA of the CDR3 is TGTGCCAGCAGCTTGGATGAGTGGGAGTTCATTCAGTACTTC.